One sample yielded the 15 T cell receptor beta chains listed below, sequenced in a study of blood T cell repertoires in COVID-19. Sequenced by immunoSEQ multiplex PCR; TCRdb stores in-frame clones only, minus some. This sample has about 110,000 clones, with 90% to 95% found just once. Sequenced material: peripheral blood. These receptors all stem from a woman between 25 and 40 years old with acute or convalescent COVID-19.

The gene calls are TRBV27 and TRBJ2-7; perhaps TRBD2 as D (6 bases). The V end lost 2 bases, the J end lost 9 bases, and 20 bases lay between the germline ends. Germline CDR1 and CDR2: MNHEY and SMNVEV (reference sequence). This CDR3 region has 15 residues. DNA of the CDR3: TGTGCCAGCAGTTTACAGGCTAGCGTGCAACACGGGCAGTACTTC. Protein sequence: CASSLQASVQHGQYF.

The chain links TRBV2 to TRBJ1-5; TRBD1 matches 10 bases. The CDR3 is 15 residues long. The V and J ends lost 4 bases and 1 base, in that order; junction bases with no gene match: 1. The germline V gene has CDR1 SNHLY and CDR2 FYNNEI. Here the CDR3 DNA reads TGTGCCAGCAGTGGGACAGGGGGAAGCAATCAGCCCCAGCATTTT. It specifies CASSGTGGSNQPQHF.

This chain connects TRBV19 to TRBJ2-2; 7 bases align to TRBD2. Germline CDR1 LNHDA, CDR2 SQIVND (reference sequence). Unmatched junction bases numbered 7, after V lost 5 bases and J lost 4 bases. The CDR3 has 15 amino acids. The DNA for the CDR3 is TGTGCCAGTAGTCCTTCGACTAGCTCCACCGGGGAGCTGTTTTTT. Encoded protein: CASSPSTSSTGELFF.

The rearrangement links TRBV11-2 to TRBJ2-3; the D gene is possibly TRBD2 (6 bases). V shed 4 bases and J shed 3 bases, with 17 bases lying between them. The CDR3 covers 16 residues. The V gene's germline CDR1 is SGHAT and CDR2 FQNNGV. DNA for the CDR3: TGTGCCAGCAGCTCCGATGGGGGGTGGGGGACAGATACGCAGTATTTT. This sequence encodes CASSSDGGWGTDTQYF. The variable domain in full, completed from reference TRBV11-2 and TRBJ2-3, reads EAGVAQSPRYKIIEKRQSVAFWCNPISGHATLYWYQQILGQGPKLLIQFQNNGVVDDSQLPKDRFSAERLKGVDSTLKIQPAKLEDSAVYLCASSSDGGWGTDTQYFGPGTRLTVL.

The chain links TRBV7-9 to TRBJ1-4; D unresolved. CDR3 length: 16 residues. Trimming took off 1 base at V and 9 bases at J, with 18 bases between the two ends. Germline assignment: CDR1 SEHNR and CDR2 FQNEAQ (reference sequence). The CDR3 nucleotides are TGTGCCAGCAGCTTAGATACAGACACTTACGGTAAAAAACTGTTTTTT. Amino acids: CASSLDTDTYGKKLFF.

This rearrangement joins TRBV2 to TRBJ2-7; a weak D match, TRBD1 (6 bases). V lost 6 bases, J lost 3 bases, and 15 bases lay in between. Germline-derived CDR1 and CDR2 are SNHLY and FYNNEI. The CDR3 consists of 14 residues. CDR3 DNA sequence: TGTGCCAGCAGACCCAACTCAGGGGTCTACGAGCAGTACTTC. Its translation: CASRPNSGVYEQYF. Variable domain in full (rest from reference TRBV2 and TRBJ2-7): EPEVTQTPSHQVTQMGQEVILRCVPISNHLYFYWYRQILGQKVEFLVSFYNNEISEKSEIFDDQFSVERPDGSNFTLKIRSTKLEDSAMYFCASRPNSGVYEQYFGPGTRLTVT.

The CDR3 DNA sequence: TGTGCCAGCTCACTCGGGACAGGGAACCTGAACACTGAAGCTTTCTTT. As protein: CASSLGTGNLNTEAFF. The chain employs TRBV18 and TRBJ1-1; 9 bases match TRBD1. The ends lost 4 bases at V and 0 bases at J; junction bases unmatched: 6. The length of the CDR3 is 16 residues. The germline CDR1 and CDR2 sequences are KGHSH and LQKENI. The variable domain in full, completed from reference TRBV18 and TRBJ1-1, reads NAGVMQNPRHLVRRRGQEARLRCSPMKGHSHVYWYRQLPEEGLKFMVYLQKENIIDESGMPKERFSAEFPKEGPSILRIQQVVRGDSAAYFCASSLGTGNLNTEAFFGQGTRLTVV.

The rearrangement uses TRBV3-1 (or the pseudogene TRBV3-2) and TRBJ1-2; 7 nucleotides match TRBD1. Germline-derived CDR1 and CDR2 are LGHDT and YNNKEL (reference sequence). With 3 bases clipped from V and 8 bases from J, the junction kept 12 bases outside the gene matches. The CDR3 extends over 15 amino acids. The DNA for the CDR3 is TGTGCCAGCAGCCAGAACAGGGGACGTGGGAACGGCTACACCTTC. It translates to CASSQNRGRGNGYTF.

The gene calls are TRBV24-1 and TRBJ1-1, with D unresolved. This CDR3 has 12 amino acids. V gave up 5 bases and J gave up 5 bases, with 8 bases separating them. Germline V gene data show CDR1 as KGHDR and CDR2 as SFDVKD. In DNA, the CDR3 is TGTGCCACCAGTGGGGCGGGGACTGAAGCTTTCTTT. Protein: CATSGAGTEAFF.

The chain employs TRBV28 and TRBJ1-4, with TRBD1 matching 8 bases. V lost 9 bases to trimming and J lost 5 bases; unmatched junction nucleotides: 17. The CDR3 contains 17 residues. From germline, CDR1 is MDHEN and CDR2 SYDVKM. The CDR3 region has the DNA TGTGCCAGTCAAGACCCCCCCCCGACAGGGGAAAATGAAAAACTGTTTTTT. It encodes CASQDPPPTGENEKLFF.

The chain carries TRBV5-1 and TRBJ1-1; 7 nucleotides match TRBD1. Per germline, CDR1 SGHRS and CDR2 YFSETQ. The CDR3 spans 14 residues. V trimming: 3 bases; J trimming: 3 bases; junction bases outside the gene matches: 5. The CDR3 region is CASSWTGTDTEAFF. The CDR3 bases are TGCGCCAGCAGCTGGACCGGGACAGACACTGAAGCTTTCTTT.

The chain links TRBV5-1 to TRBJ1-4; TRBD1 might be the D (5 bases). This CDR3 has 14 residues. Trimming removed 0 bases from V and 8 bases from J, with 11 bases in between. Germline V gene data show CDR1 as SGHRS and CDR2 as YFSETQ. CDR3 sequence: CASSLARVGEKLFF. The CDR3 bases are TGCGCCAGCAGCTTGGCCAGGGTTGGGGAAAAACTGTTTTTT. The variable domain in full, with the rest retrieved from reference TRBV5-1 and TRBJ1-4, is KAGVTQTPRYLIKTRGQQVTLSCSPISGHRSVSWYQQTPGQGLQFLFEYFSETQRNKGNFPGRFSGRQFSNSRSEMNVSTLELGDSALYLCASSLARVGEKLFFGSGTQLSVL.

V is TRBV6-1 and J is TRBJ2-1; 11 bases map to TRBD2. The CDR3 consists of 15 residues. Germline CDR1 is MNHNS and CDR2 is SASEGT. Losses at the gene ends were 5 bases for V and 8 bases for J; bases not matched to a gene: 8. Written as DNA, the CDR3 is TGTGCCAGCAGTCAAACTAGCGGGAGCAACCATGAGCAGTTCTTC. As protein: CASSQTSGSNHEQFF.

The chain joins TRBV11-3 to TRBJ1-1, with 7 nucleotides matching TRBD1. V dropped 5 bases and J dropped 1; count of bases not matched to a gene: 4. In germline, CDR1 is SGHNT, CDR2 YENEEA. The CDR3 is 14 residues long. The DNA of the CDR3 is TGTGCCAGCAGCGAACAGGGGTGGAACACTGAAGCTTTCTTT. Its protein is CASSEQGWNTEAFF.

The chain couples TRBV5-1 to TRBJ2-5; D is unresolved. CDR1 is SGHRS, CDR2 YFSETQ, per germline. The CDR3 is made up of 16 amino acids. The V gene lost 0 bases and the J gene lost 4 bases, with 16 bases spanning the gap. The CDR3 spells CASSLVSRMPGETQYF. The CDR3 DNA reads TGCGCCAGCAGCTTGGTGTCACGTATGCCGGGAGAGACCCAGTACTTC.